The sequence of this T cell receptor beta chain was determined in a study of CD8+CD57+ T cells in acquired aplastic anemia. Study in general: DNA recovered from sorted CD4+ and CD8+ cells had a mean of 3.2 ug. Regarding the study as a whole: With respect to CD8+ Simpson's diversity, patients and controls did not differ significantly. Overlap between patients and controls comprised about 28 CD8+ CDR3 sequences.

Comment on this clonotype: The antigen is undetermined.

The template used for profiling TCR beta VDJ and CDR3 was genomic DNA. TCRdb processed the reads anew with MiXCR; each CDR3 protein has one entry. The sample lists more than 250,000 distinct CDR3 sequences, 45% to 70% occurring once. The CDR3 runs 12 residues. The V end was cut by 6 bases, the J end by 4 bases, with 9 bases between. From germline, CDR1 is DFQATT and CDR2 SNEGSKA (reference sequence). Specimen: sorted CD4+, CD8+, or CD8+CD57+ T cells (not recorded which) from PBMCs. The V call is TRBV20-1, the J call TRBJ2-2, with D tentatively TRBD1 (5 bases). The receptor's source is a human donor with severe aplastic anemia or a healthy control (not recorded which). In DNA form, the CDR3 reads TGCAGTGCCGTCAGGGTCACCGGGGAGCTGTTTTTT. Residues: CSAVRVTGELFF.